This T cell receptor (beta chain) was retrieved from a study of T-cell reconstitution after alpha-beta-depleted transplantation in children. This clonotype was seen a handful of times. The antigen is unknown. The CDR3 runs 14 residues. V lost 6 bases and J lost 3; bases outside the gene matches: 5. During its preparation, the TCRbeta library received unique molecular identifiers. TCRdb re-analysed the PCR reads in MiXCR, keeping a single row per CDR3 protein. The sample lists about a million distinct CDR3 sequences; roughly 29% were seen once. Study-level findings and limits: The study reportedly traced alpha-beta T cells about two months after transplant to several hundred expanded graft clones. Some patients owed their high day-60 TCRbeta diversity to surviving recipient T cells and thymic progenitors. At the one-year point after transplant, T-cell counts and TCRbeta diversity were found to come mostly from T cells that had been newly produced.

The J gene is TRBJ2-7, the V gene TRBV12-3 or TRBV12-4; the match to TRBD2 covers 10 bases. Sequences were derived from PBMCs, mostly from graft donor cells, sampled 360 days after TCRalphabeta/CD19-depleted stem cell transplant. The TCR comes from a boy under two years old who had a stem cell transplant for SCID, so the T cells may come from the graft donor. This chain's CDR3 is CASSASGGYYEQYF. In DNA form, the CDR3 reads TGTGCCAGCAGCGCTAGCGGGGGATACTACGAGCAGTACTTC.